This T cell receptor (beta chain) was sequenced for a study of Ad26.COV2.S vaccination and SARS-CoV-2 variants. Sequencing used immunoSEQ multiplex PCR; TCRdb keeps in-frame clones, though not all of them. The sample includes approximately 410,000 clones, approximately 87% of them seen just once. The sample's treatment: about 20 received Ad26.COV2.S at low or high dose, single or two shots; five or six received placebo; per-sample allocation not given. Samples analyzed were those drawn on day 63 after the first vaccine or placebo injection. V trimming: 1 base; J trimming: 9 bases; junction bases outside the gene matches: 8. Germline CDR1 is SEHNR and CDR2 is FQNEAQ (reference sequence). The CDR3 has 15 residues.

This rearrangement joins TRBV7-9 to TRBJ2-1; TRBD1 aligns across 8 bases. The TCR sequence derives from a person aged 18-60 years who received the Ad26.COV2.S COVID-19 vaccine or a placebo. This specimen was peripheral blood, taken in a trial of Ad26.COV2.S vaccine versus placebo. The CDR3: CASSLVSQGAVEQFF. In nucleotides, the CDR3 is TGTGCCAGCAGCTTAGTAAGTCAGGGGGCGGTTGAGCAGTTCTTC.